What follows is one TCR beta chain and its context. Its target is unknown. A second roughly 7 to 12 cycle PCR used barcoded and J-beta primers. TCRdb used MiXCR to reprocess the 5' RACE reads, holding one entry per CDR3 protein. The repertoire consists of approximately 1,700,000 distinct CDR3 sequences, with 39% occurring once and the leading ten covering roughly 24%. The CDR3 loop spans 14 amino acids. Germline V gene lookup returns CDR1 SEHNR and CDR2 FQNEAQ (reference sequence). V lost 5 bases and J lost 8, with 15 bases in between. The source of the sample is a study of blood T cells in healthy people across ages. Study at large: Per every two T cells, about one barcoded beta molecule was captured by template switching.

Peripheral blood from each donor was collected in a volume of ten milliliters. Study conclusions and caveats: Per million T cells, the diversity of TCR beta decreased roughly linearly as age advanced.

The sequence came from a human donor in good health. The material sequenced was blood. J is TRBJ1-4 and V is TRBV7-9; D gene unclear. In DNA, the CDR3 is TGTGCCAGCAGCCCCGGACGGCGTGGGGAAAAACTGTTTTTT. Translating it yields CASSPGRRGEKLFF. Full variable domain (missing parts from reference TRBV7-9 and TRBJ1-4): DTGVSQNPRHKITKRGQNVTFRCDPISEHNRLYWYRQTLGQGPEFLTYFQNEAQLEKSRLLSDRFSAERPKGSFSTLEIQRTEQGDSAMYLCASSPGRRGEKLFFGSGTQLSVL.